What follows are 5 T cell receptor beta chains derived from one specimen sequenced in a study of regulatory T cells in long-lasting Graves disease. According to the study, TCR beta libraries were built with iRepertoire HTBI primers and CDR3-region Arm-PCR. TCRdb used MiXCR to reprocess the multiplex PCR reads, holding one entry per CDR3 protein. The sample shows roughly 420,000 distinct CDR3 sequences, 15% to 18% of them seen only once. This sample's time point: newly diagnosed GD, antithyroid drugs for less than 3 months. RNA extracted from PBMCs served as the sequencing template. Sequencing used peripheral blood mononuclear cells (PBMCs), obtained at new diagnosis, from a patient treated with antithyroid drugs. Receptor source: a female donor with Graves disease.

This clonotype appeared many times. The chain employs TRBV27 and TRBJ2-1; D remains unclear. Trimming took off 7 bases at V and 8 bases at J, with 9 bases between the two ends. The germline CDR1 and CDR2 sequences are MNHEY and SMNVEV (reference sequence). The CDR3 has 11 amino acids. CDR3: CASTEADEQFF. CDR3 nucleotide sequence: TGTGCCAGCACCGAGGCCGATGAGCAGTTCTTC.

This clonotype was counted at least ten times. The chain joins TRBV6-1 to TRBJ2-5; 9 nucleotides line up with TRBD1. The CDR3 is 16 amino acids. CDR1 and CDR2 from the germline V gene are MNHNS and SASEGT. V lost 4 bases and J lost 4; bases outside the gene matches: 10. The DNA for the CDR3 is TGTGCCAGCAGTGCCTACGGGACAGGGTTTCCAGAGACCCAGTACTTC. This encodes CASSAYGTGFPETQYF.

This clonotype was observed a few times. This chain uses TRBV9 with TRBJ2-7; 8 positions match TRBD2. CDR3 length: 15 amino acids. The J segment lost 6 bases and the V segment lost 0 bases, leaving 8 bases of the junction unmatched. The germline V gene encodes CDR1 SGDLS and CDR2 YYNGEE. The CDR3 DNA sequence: TGTGCCAGCAGCGTAGATACTAGCGGACCTCCCGAGCAGTACTTC. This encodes CASSVDTSGPPEQYF.

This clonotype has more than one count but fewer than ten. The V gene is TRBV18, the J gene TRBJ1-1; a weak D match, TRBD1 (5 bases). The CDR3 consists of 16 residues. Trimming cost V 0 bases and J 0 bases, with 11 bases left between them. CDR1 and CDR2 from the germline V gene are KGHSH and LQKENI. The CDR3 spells CASSPPSRGMNTEAFF. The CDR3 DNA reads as TGTGCCAGCTCACCACCGTCAAGGGGCATGAACACTGAAGCTTTCTTT.

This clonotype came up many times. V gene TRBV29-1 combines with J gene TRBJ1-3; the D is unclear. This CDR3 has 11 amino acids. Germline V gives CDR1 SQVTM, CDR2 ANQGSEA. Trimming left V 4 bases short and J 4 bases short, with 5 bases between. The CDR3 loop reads CSVVSGNTIYF. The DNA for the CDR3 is TGCAGCGTTGTGTCAGGAAACACCATATATTTT. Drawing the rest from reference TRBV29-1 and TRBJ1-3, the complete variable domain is SAVISQKPSRDICQRGTSLTIQCQVDSQVTMMFWYRQQPGQSLTLIATANQGSEATYESGFVIDKFPISRPNLTFSTLTVSNMSPEDSSIYLCSVVSGNTIYFGEGSWLTVV.